The 23 T cell receptor beta chains given below trace back to one sample, sequenced in a study of blood T cell repertoires in COVID-19 (dated by TCRdb to 2018 to 2021). Library preparation used the immunoSEQ multiplex PCR assay. In TCRdb, the immuneACCESS table is reduced to in-frame sequences with V and J assigned. These tables do not hold every clone; where another copy was compared, an unresolved V gene accounts for under half, and the others remain unexplained. Recorded for this sample are 250,000 or so clones; around 81% of them occurred a single time. Together, the top ten hold over 5.5% of the sample. The material sequenced was peripheral blood. The receptors shown here come from a woman in her sixties or seventies with active or convalescent COVID-19.

The chain has TRBV19 and TRBJ1-5, with a possible D match to TRBD1 (5 bases). V was pared by 6 bases and J by 10 bases, with 19 bases between. Germline CDR1 is LNHDA and CDR2 is SQIVND (reference sequence). The CDR3 is 14 residues long. The CDR3 DNA is TGTGCCAGTAGCCCCCCGCCTCAGGGTAGCCCCCAGCATTTT. Amino acids: CASSPPPQGSPQHF.

The chain carries TRBV6-4 and TRBJ2-5; TRBD1 might be the D (5 bases). The CDR3 length is 14 residues. Trimming cost V 4 bases and J 4 bases, with 13 bases left between them. The germline CDR1 and CDR2 sequences are MRHNA and SNTAGT. The CDR3 loop reads CASSVVSRVETQYF. In DNA form, the CDR3 reads TGTGCCAGCAGTGTTGTTTCCAGGGTAGAGACCCAGTACTTC.

This clone turned up a few times. The chain carries TRBV4-1 and TRBJ1-5; D is uncertain. V lost 0 bases, J lost 2 bases, and 14 bases lay in between. CDR3 size: 17 residues. The V gene's germline CDR1 is MGHRA and CDR2 YSYEKL. In DNA, the CDR3 is TGCGCCAGCAGCCAAGATCCGCCCTGGAGGGGCAATCAGCCCCAGCATTTT. Its protein product is CASSQDPPWRGNQPQHF.

The chain is built from TRBV6-4 and TRBJ2-1; 13 bases line up with TRBD2. The V segment lost 6 bases and the J segment 7 bases; nucleotides outside the gene matches: 6. CDR1 and CDR2 from the germline V gene are MRHNA and SNTAGT. There are 15 residues in the CDR3. CDR3 region: CASRVLAGGGNEQFF. The CDR3 coding sequence is TGTGCCAGCAGAGTACTAGCGGGAGGGGGAAATGAGCAGTTCTTC.

The chain employs TRBV6-5 and TRBJ1-6; 7 bases map to TRBD1. CDR1 MNHEY and CDR2 SVGAGI come from the germline V gene. This CDR3 region has 14 residues. V was clipped by 5 bases and J by 6 bases; unmatched bases: 4. DNA for the CDR3: TGTGCCAGCAGTCGGCAGGGGGTTAATTCACCCCTCCACTTT. Amino acids: CASSRQGVNSPLHF.

This clone was observed a single time. This chain links TRBV18 with TRBJ1-2; D unclear. This CDR3 has 16 amino acids. Looked up from germline, CDR1 is KGHSH and CDR2 is LQKENI. V was shortened by 3 bases and J by 2 bases, with 16 bases between the two germline ends. CDR3 bases: TGTGCCAGCTCACCCGGGCCCACACCGGGAAACTATGGCTACACCTTC. It codes for CASSPGPTPGNYGYTF. The whole variable domain, remainder taken from reference TRBV18 and TRBJ1-2, is NAGVMQNPRHLVRRRGQEARLRCSPMKGHSHVYWYRQLPEEGLKFMVYLQKENIIDESGMPKERFSAEFPKEGPSILRIQQVVRGDSAAYFCASSPGPTPGNYGYTFGSGTRLTVV.

The gene calls are TRBV21-1 and TRBJ1-3. TRBV21-1 is flagged as a pseudogene. The CDR3 loop spans 13 amino acids. The CDR3 DNA follows: TGTGCCAGCAGCGCCGGGGAGTTTCACACCATATATTTT. It encodes CASSAGEFHTIYF.

This chain links TRBV19 with TRBJ2-5; 9 bases fit TRBD2. CDR1 is LNHDA and CDR2 is SQIVND in the germline V gene (reference sequence). The CDR3 length is 16 residues. V was pared by 5 bases and J by 3 bases, with 10 bases of the junction left unmatched. The CDR3: CASSRRRSGGKETQYF. CDR3 in DNA: TGTGCCAGTAGTCGCCGTAGGAGCGGGGGGAAAGAGACCCAGTACTTC. Full variable domain (rest looked up from reference TRBV19 and TRBJ2-5): DGGITQSPKYLFRKEGQNVTLSCEQNLNHDAMYWYRQDPGQGLRLIYYSQIVNDFQKGDIAEGYSVSREKKESFPLTVTSAQKNPTAFYLCASSRRRSGGKETQYFGPGTRLLVL.

There are a few counts of this clone. The CDR3 spells CASSISTVGEGNTIYF. CDR3 DNA sequence: TGTGCCAGCAGCATTTCGACAGTAGGGGAAGGAAACACCATATATTTT. The chain joins TRBV7-9 to TRBJ1-3; D is possibly TRBD1 (5 bases). V was clipped by 5 bases and J by 4 bases, with 18 bases between them. The CDR3 totals 16 residues. The germline CDR1 and CDR2 sequences are SEHNR and FQNEAQ (reference sequence).

The chain uses TRBV4-1 and TRBJ2-3; 8 positions agree with TRBD2. Germline V gene data show CDR1 as MGHRA and CDR2 as YSYEKL. V shed 0 bases and J 4 bases; nucleotides not matched to a gene: 3. The CDR3 has 15 amino acids. The CDR3 region is CASSQDLAGADTQYF. Here the CDR3 DNA reads TGCGCCAGCAGCCAAGACCTAGCGGGCGCAGATACGCAGTATTTT.

Concerning this clone: This same CDR3 is encoded by further DNA sequences in the sample. V gene TRBV6-6 combines with J gene TRBJ1-1; the D gene is possibly TRBD1 (5 bases). The CDR3 is 14 residues long. Germline-derived CDR1 and CDR2 are MNHNY and SVGAGI (reference sequence). V lost 2 bases and J 1 base, leaving 8 bases between the germline ends. CDR3 nucleotides: TGTGCCAGCAGTTACCGGGGGGGGAACACTGAAGCTTTCTTT. The encoded protein is CASSYRGGNTEAFF.

This clone was seen just once. The V call is TRBV21-1, the J call TRBJ1-5; the table assigns TRBD1, which was not confirmed against the DNA. TRBV21-1 counts as a pseudogene. The CDR3 length is 15 residues. The CDR3 reads CASSNWRTGEQPQHF. DNA for the CDR3: TGTGCCAGCAGCAACTGGAGGACAGGGGAACAGCCCCAGCATTTT.

This chain joins TRBV7-2 and TRBJ2-5; 12 nucleotides match TRBD2. The V segment lost 6 bases and the J segment 2 bases; nucleotides outside the gene matches: 4. The CDR3 is made up of 15 amino acids. From germline, CDR1 is SGHTA and CDR2 FQGNSA. The CDR3 DNA follows: TGTGCCAGCAGTTTCCTAGCGGGGGGGCAAGAGACCCAGTACTTC. Its translation is CASSFLAGGQETQYF.

The chain couples TRBV7-6 to TRBJ1-6, with D perhaps matching TRBD1 (5 bases). The CDR3 has 16 residues. The V end was cut by 1 base, the J end by 7 bases, with 14 bases between. Germline V gives CDR1 SGHVS, CDR2 FNYEAQ. The CDR3 coding sequence is TGTGCCAGCAGCTTAGAGGCAGGGTACGGGAATTCACCCCTCCACTTT. Its protein is CASSLEAGYGNSPLHF.

The chain recombines TRBV10-3 with TRBJ1-3; a weak D match, TRBD1 (5 bases). The CDR3 consists of 16 residues. The germline V gene encodes CDR1 ENHRY and CDR2 SYGVKD. V shed 1 base and J shed 0 bases, with 10 bases lying between them. In nucleotides, the CDR3 is TGTGCCATCAGTGAGTTCACAGGTCTCTCTGGAAACACCATATATTTT. Its translation: CAISEFTGLSGNTIYF.

This clone was recorded only once. The gene calls are TRBV5-1 and TRBJ2-2, with 7 bases matching TRBD1. The CDR3 spans 16 residues. The germline V gene has CDR1 SGHRS and CDR2 YFSETQ. J lost 0 bases, V lost 2 bases, and 4 bases had no gene match. CDR3 coding DNA: TGCGCCAGCAGCTTTGGACAGGTCCCGAACACCGGGGAGCTGTTTTTT. This gives the protein CASSFGQVPNTGELFF.

The J gene is TRBJ2-3, the V gene TRBV5-1; the D is unclear. Deletions cut 3 bases from V and 2 bases from J, with 10 bases between. Germline lookup yields CDR1 SGHRS and CDR2 YFSETQ. The CDR3 extends over 14 amino acids. CDR3 protein: CASSSLLPTDTQYF. The CDR3 coding sequence is TGCGCCAGCAGCTCCTTACTACCCACAGATACGCAGTATTTT.

The CDR3 spells CASSKLNTEAFF. CDR3 nucleotide sequence: TGTGCCAGCAGTAAGCTGAACACTGAAGCTTTCTTT. The V and J genes are TRBV12-3 or TRBV12-4 and TRBJ1-1; D call uncertain. The CDR3 contains 12 residues. Trimming removed 5 bases at V and 0 bases at J, with 4 bases between.

The V and J genes are TRBV28 and TRBJ2-2; D remains ambiguous. Trimming shortened V by 3 bases and J by 4 bases, and 15 bases separated the two germline ends. From germline, CDR1 is MDHEN and CDR2 SYDVKM. The CDR3 has 16 residues. DNA of the CDR3: TGTGCCAGCAGTTTGGGCATTTGGGTGACCACCGGGGAGCTGTTTTTT. Encoded protein: CASSLGIWVTTGELFF.

This clone occurred once. The V and J genes are TRBV18 and TRBJ1-3; 12 bases are a match to TRBD1. J was trimmed by 0 bases and V by 3 bases; bases with no gene match: 3. The CDR3 has 17 amino acids. Germline CDR1 reads KGHSH; CDR2 reads LQKENI. CDR3 sequence reads: CASSPGTGGVSGNTIYF. CDR3 nucleotide sequence: TGTGCCAGCTCACCCGGGACAGGGGGCGTCTCTGGAAACACCATATATTTT. The full variable domain, in which reference TRBV18 and TRBJ1-3 provide the parts outside the CDR3, is NAGVMQNPRHLVRRRGQEARLRCSPMKGHSHVYWYRQLPEEGLKFMVYLQKENIIDESGMPKERFSAEFPKEGPSILRIQQVVRGDSAAYFCASSPGTGGVSGNTIYFGEGSWLTVV.

This clone was observed once. The genes are TRBV15 and TRBJ1-5, with 10 bases lining up with TRBD1. CDR1 is LNHNV and CDR2 is YYDKDF in the germline V gene (reference sequence). Trimming cost V 0 bases and J 6 bases; bases outside gene matches: 5. The CDR3 is 16 amino acids. DNA for the CDR3: TGTGCCACCAGCAGAGATAGGGACAGGGGAGGTCAGCCCCAGCATTTT. It encodes CATSRDRDRGGQPQHF.

CDR3 nucleotides: TGTGCCAGCAGCCCCAGGGGATTGAACACTGAAGCTTTCTTT. Protein product: CASSPRGLNTEAFF. V and J are TRBV9 and TRBJ1-1, with D maybe TRBD1 (6 bases). The V and J ends lost 4 bases and 0 bases respectively, with 10 bases between them. This CDR3 region has 14 residues. The V gene's germline CDR1 is SGDLS and CDR2 YYNGEE.

This chain uses TRBV29-1 with TRBJ1-1; 9 bases fit TRBD1. The germline CDR1 and CDR2 sequences are SQVTM and ANQGSEA. The CDR3 length is 13 residues. The junction had 4 bases not matched to a gene; V was cut back by 6 bases and J by 2 bases. The CDR3 is CSVGTGPNTEAFF. DNA of the CDR3: TGCAGCGTCGGGACAGGGCCCAACACTGAAGCTTTCTTT.